This T cell receptor (beta chain) was documented in a study of blood T cells in healthy people across ages. General study results and limits: Observed TCR beta diversity showed a strong correlation with the percentage of naive T cells as measured by flow cytometry.

Then a second PCR, running about 6 to 12 cycles, was carried out with a sample-barcoded 5' primer and a J-beta primer mix. A 12-random-nucleotide template-switch adaptor tagged each cDNA molecule. There were at least 3 million CDR3-containing paired-end reads obtained from each sample. TCRdb called the 5' RACE reads again in MiXCR, with one record for every CDR3 protein. This table has around 1,500,000 distinct CDR3 sequences, 25% to 30% appearing once. V dropped 3 bases and J dropped 4; count of bases not matched to a gene: 9. The CDR3 loop spans 16 amino acids. The donors, aged roughly 6 to 95, were healthy Caucasians from Russia. A note on this clonotype: Its antigen is as yet unknown.

Sequencing used blood. The chain couples TRBV12-3 or TRBV12-4 to TRBJ2-3, with 8 bases matching TRBD2. The receptor was isolated from a woman between 25 and 40 years old in good health. This chain's CDR3 is CASSFTGGASADTQYF. The CDR3 DNA reads TGTGCCAGCAGTTTTACGGGAGGGGCTAGCGCAGATACGCAGTATTTT.